Shown below are 32 T cell receptor beta chains from a single sample sequenced in a study of blood T cells in healthy people across ages. The use of a sample-barcoded 5' primer and a J-beta primer mix characterized a second PCR of roughly 7 to 12 cycles. TCRdb re-called the 5' RACE reads with MiXCR, one entry per CDR3 protein. The data show 1.5 million to 2 million distinct CDR3 sequences, about 50% seen once. Sequencing used blood. These TCRs come from a woman aged 40 to 49 in good health.

CDR3 bases: TGTGCCAGCAGTAGGGTCGGAAAAGGAAACATTCAGTACTTC. Translation: CASSRVGKGNIQYF. The chain couples TRBV27 to TRBJ2-4, with D unresolved. Trimming shortened V by 5 bases and J by 6 bases, and 14 bases separated the two germline ends. Germline CDR1 and CDR2: MNHEY and SMNVEV (reference sequence). This CDR3 is 14 amino acids long.

This clonotype has a handful of counts. The rearrangement joins TRBV28 to TRBJ1-2; D is uncertain. V dropped 7 bases and J dropped 2 bases, with 11 bases sitting between them. The CDR3 covers 13 residues. Germline V gene data show CDR1 as MDHEN and CDR2 as SYDVKM. In DNA, the CDR3 is TGTGCCAGCACCCCACAAGAAAACTATGGCTACACCTTC. Its protein product is CASTPQENYGYTF.

The CDR3 sequence: CAIRSAGGTDTQYF. In nucleotides, the CDR3 is TGTGCCATCAGATCAGCGGGGGGTACAGATACGCAGTATTTT. V usage is TRBV10-3 and J usage is TRBJ2-3; 9 bases line up with TRBD2. V lost 6 bases to trimming and J lost 3 bases; unmatched junction nucleotides: 4. The CDR3 covers 14 residues. Germline V gene sequence: CDR1 ENHRY, CDR2 SYGVKD.

The chain joins TRBV2 to TRBJ2-3; 9 nucleotides agree with TRBD1. CDR3 size: 16 residues. Germline CDR1 reads SNHLY; CDR2 reads FYNNEI. Trimming took 5 bases from V and 6 from J; bases not matched to a gene: 12. CDR3 protein: CASSKTGTGIRDTQYF. The CDR3 DNA reads as TGTGCCAGCAGTAAAACTGGGACAGGGATCAGGGATACGCAGTATTTT.

Here the CDR3 reads CASSLEGQGAKGYTF. DNA of the CDR3: TGCGCCAGCAGCTTGGAGGGACAGGGGGCGAAGGGCTACACCTTC. The J gene is TRBJ1-2, the V gene TRBV5-1; 12 nucleotides agree with TRBD1. The CDR3 runs 15 residues. V shed 0 bases and J 8 bases; nucleotides not matched to a gene: 5. Per the germline V gene, CDR1 is SGHRS and CDR2 is YFSETQ.

The chain joins TRBV7-2 to TRBJ2-3; 9 nucleotides line up with TRBD2. CDR1 is SGHTA and CDR2 is FQGNSA in the germline V gene. The V gene end was trimmed by 5 bases and the J gene end by 5 bases; junction bases not matched to a gene: 14. This CDR3 contains 17 residues. The CDR3 loop is CASSPQRGAGPKDTQYF. In DNA form, the CDR3 reads TGTGCCAGCAGCCCTCAGCGGGGGGCCGGTCCAAAAGATACGCAGTATTTT.

This rearrangement joins TRBV5-1 to TRBJ2-7; D unresolved. V lost 3 bases and J lost 3, with 13 bases in between. The CDR3 spans 14 residues. CDR1 is SGHRS and CDR2 is YFSETQ in the germline V gene. CDR3 sequence (DNA): TGCGCCAGCAGCTCGACGTCTACGGGCTACGAGCAGTACTTC. This sequence encodes CASSSTSTGYEQYF.

About this clonotype: One end of the junction is discordant with germline, which a read error may explain. V gene TRBV2 combines with J gene TRBJ1-1; no definite D call. The germline CDR1 and CDR2 sequences are SNHLY and FYNNEI. CDR3 length: 13 residues. CDR3 coding DNA: TGTGTCAGCAGCTTGACACTGAACACTGAAGCTTTCTTT. This encodes CVSSLTLNTEAFF.

The chain couples TRBV10-3 to TRBJ2-5; 7 nucleotides agree with TRBD2. Germline CDR1 and CDR2: ENHRY and SYGVKD. This CDR3 has 14 residues. Germline trimming cut 8 bases from V and 3 bases from J; bases unmatched to any gene: 9. The CDR3 coding sequence is TGTGCCATCCGACGCGGGGGTTCGAAAGAGACCCAGTACTTC. The encoded protein is CAIRRGGSKETQYF.

This chain uses TRBV6-5 with TRBJ1-2, with a weak D call TRBD1 (6 bases). Trimming left V 6 bases short and J 6 bases short, with 14 bases between. The CDR3 is made up of 13 amino acids. CDR1 and CDR2 (germline): MNHEY, SVGAGI. The CDR3 protein is CASRRGVLDGYTF. CDR3 DNA: TGTGCCAGCAGGAGGGGGGTCCTCGATGGCTACACCTTC.

The J gene is TRBJ2-1, the V gene TRBV20-1; perhaps D is TRBD1 or TRBD2 (5 bases each). V was shortened by 6 bases and J by 3 bases, with 15 bases between the two germline ends. Germline V gene sequence: CDR1 DFQATT, CDR2 SNEGSKA (reference sequence). This CDR3 spans 14 amino acids. The CDR3 nucleotides read TGCAGTGCGAACCGGGACCGTTTCTACAATGAGCAGTTCTTC. It is translated as CSANRDRFYNEQFF.

In regard to this clonotype: At one end the junction does not follow the germline gene, possibly because of a read error. For the CDR3, the DNA is TGTACCAGCACCAAAAGTTGGCAAGAGACCCAGTACTTC. It encodes CTSTKSWQETQYF. The chain joins TRBV6-2 or TRBV6-3 to TRBJ2-5; D remains ambiguous. This CDR3 is built from 13 residues. The V gene's germline CDR1 is MNHEY and CDR2 SVGEGT.

The chain employs TRBV12-3 or TRBV12-4 and TRBJ2-5; D remains ambiguous. The CDR3 runs to 15 residues. Between the trimmed V and J ends, which lost 1 base and 2 bases, there was a span of 11 bases. DNA of the CDR3: TGTGCCAGCAGTTTAGGGATACAGCAGCAAGAGACCCAGTACTTC. Its protein is CASSLGIQQQETQYF.

This chain connects TRBV28 to TRBJ2-6; 9 nucleotides align to TRBD1. Germline V gene lookup returns CDR1 MDHEN and CDR2 SYDVKM. The CDR3 is 17 amino acids. The V and J ends lost 5 bases and 6 bases, in that order; junction bases with no gene match: 11. The chain's CDR3 is CASSAGTGMRAANVLTF. The CDR3 nucleotides are TGTGCCAGCAGTGCCGGGACAGGGATGAGAGCGGCCAACGTCCTGACTTTC.

The CDR3 DNA reads TGTGCCAGCAGTGACCGGACGTACTATGGCTACACCTTC. It is translated as CASSDRTYYGYTF. The J gene is TRBJ1-2, the V gene TRBV2; D call uncertain. Looked up from germline, CDR1 is SNHLY and CDR2 is FYNNEI. The CDR3 covers 13 residues. Trimming left V 3 bases short and J 3 bases short, with 8 bases between.

V gene TRBV6-1 combines with J gene TRBJ1-5, with TRBD1 matching 8 bases. CDR1 is MNHNS, CDR2 SASEGT, per germline. The V gene end was trimmed by 5 bases and the J gene end by 0 bases; junction bases not matched to a gene: 6. The CDR3 has 16 residues. This CDR3 reads CASSQGTGNSNQPQHF. Written as DNA, the CDR3 is TGTGCCAGCAGTCAGGGGACAGGAAATAGCAATCAGCCCCAGCATTTT.

The chain carries TRBV7-2 and TRBJ2-1; 10 bases match TRBD2. V gave up 3 bases and J gave up 1 base; unmatched junction bases: 12. The CDR3 is made up of 19 amino acids. The germline CDR1 and CDR2 sequences are SGHTA and FQGNSA. CDR3 amino acids: CASSFGQAGGRGSYNEQFF. In DNA, the CDR3 is TGTGCCAGCAGCTTTGGACAAGCGGGGGGGCGGGGGTCCTACAATGAGCAGTTCTTC. Full variable domain (missing parts from reference TRBV7-2 and TRBJ2-1): GAGVSQSPSNKVTEKGKDVELRCDPISGHTALYWYRQSLGQGLEFLIYFQGNSAPDKSGLPSDRFSAERTGGSVSTLTIQRTQQEDSAVYLCASSFGQAGGRGSYNEQFFGPGTRLTVL.

The V and J genes are TRBV14 and TRBJ2-5; D is possibly TRBD1 (5 bases). Trimming removed 4 bases at V and 3 bases at J, with 18 bases between. Germline-derived CDR1 and CDR2 are SGHDN and FVKESK. The CDR3 runs 16 residues. The CDR3 loop reads CASSLRPEGVKETQYF. The CDR3 DNA reads as TGTGCCAGCAGCCTCAGACCAGAAGGGGTAAAAGAGACCCAGTACTTC.

In its sample, this clonotype was seen a few times. The V gene is TRBV4-3, the J gene TRBJ2-5; D is possibly TRBD2 (6 bases). The ends were cut back, 4 bases at V and 0 bases at J, with 12 bases in the middle. The CDR3 totals 15 residues. CDR1 and CDR2 (germline): LGHNA, YSLEER. The CDR3 loop reads CASSRLGLDQETQYF. The CDR3 DNA follows: TGCGCCAGCAGCCGCCTGGGACTGGACCAAGAGACCCAGTACTTC.

V and J are TRBV20-1 and TRBJ2-5; D unclear. The CDR3 contains 12 residues. The germline CDR1 and CDR2 sequences are DFQATT and SNEGSKA (reference sequence). The ends were cut back, 5 bases at V and 5 bases at J, with 12 bases in the middle. Written as DNA, the CDR3 is TGCAGTGCTCGGCCCTGGGCGGAGACCCAGTACTTC. It codes for CSARPWAETQYF.

This clonotype has ten or more counts. The chain combines TRBV20-1 with TRBJ2-7, with unresolved D. CDR1 is DFQATT and CDR2 is SNEGSKA in the germline V gene (reference sequence). There are 12 residues in the CDR3. The V gene lost 6 bases and the J gene lost 2 bases, with 11 bases spanning the gap. CDR3 DNA sequence: TGCAGTGCCACCGGATCCCCCTACGAGCAGTACTTC. Amino acid sequence: CSATGSPYEQYF.

This clonotype has just a few counts. The chain links TRBV5-1 to TRBJ1-4, with 11 nucleotides matching TRBD1. Germline values: CDR1 SGHRS, CDR2 YFSETQ. V gave up 4 bases and J gave up 7 bases; unmatched junction bases: 6. This CDR3 has 15 amino acids. CDR3 in DNA: TGCGCCAGCAGCCCCTCCGGGACAGGGGGTGAAAAACTGTTTTTT. It encodes CASSPSGTGGEKLFF.

The rearrangement links TRBV6-2 or TRBV6-3 to TRBJ1-1; no firm D call. The CDR3 contains 11 residues. In germline, CDR1 is MNHEY, CDR2 SVGEGT. The V and J ends lost 6 bases and 8 bases respectively, with 10 bases between them. DNA for the CDR3: TGTGCCAGCAGGGACCAGGTAGAAGCTTTCTTT. Protein sequence: CASRDQVEAFF.

CDR3 in amino acids: CSAHGTGFYNEQFF. For the CDR3, the DNA is TGCAGTGCGCATGGGACAGGGTTCTACAATGAGCAGTTCTTC. V and J are TRBV20-1 and TRBJ2-1; 9 bases fit TRBD1. V shed 6 bases and J 3 bases; nucleotides not matched to a gene: 6. The CDR3 loop spans 14 amino acids. The germline gives CDR1 DFQATT, CDR2 SNEGSKA (reference sequence).

This clonotype came up once. The rearrangement links TRBV4-1 to TRBJ2-7; 9 bases match TRBD1. The germline gives CDR1 MGHRA, CDR2 YSYEKL. This CDR3 has 17 residues. V lost 0 bases and J lost 2; bases outside the gene matches: 8. CDR3 residues: CASSQDGGQGRAYEQYF. Here the CDR3 DNA reads TGCGCCAGCAGCCAAGATGGGGGACAGGGTCGCGCCTACGAGCAGTACTTC.

Only a few counts were recorded for this clonotype. The chain recombines TRBV4-2 with TRBJ2-3, with a tentative D call TRBD1 (5 bases). Germline V CDR1 and CDR2: LGHNA, YNFKEQ. CDR3 length: 19 amino acids. Trimming took 0 bases from V and 4 from J, leaving 23 bases between them. CDR3 in DNA: TGTGCCAGCAGCCAAGAGTCTTCTCGGCCCAGGGCCGGCGCAGATACGCAGTATTTT. Its translation is CASSQESSRPRAGADTQYF.

V is TRBV6-5 and J is TRBJ1-6, with D perhaps matching TRBD1 (5 bases). V was shortened by 5 bases and J by 7 bases, with 12 bases between the two germline ends. CDR1 is MNHEY and CDR2 is SVGAGI in the germline V gene. The CDR3 is 14 residues long. CDR3 sequence: CASSKTAANSPLHF. The CDR3, as DNA: TGTGCCAGCAGTAAGACAGCTGCAAATTCACCCCTCCACTTT.

This chain joins TRBV10-3 and TRBJ2-5, with D maybe TRBD2 (6 bases). Germline V lookup: CDR1 ENHRY, CDR2 SYGVKD. With 0 bases removed from V and 11 bases from J, the gap between germline ends came to 13 bases. The CDR3 covers 13 residues. CDR3 sequence: CAISESRSREQYF. The CDR3 nucleotides are TGTGCCATCAGTGAGTCACGGTCTCGGGAGCAGTACTTC.

This clonotype was observed a handful of times. The genes are TRBV28 and TRBJ1-2, with TRBD1 matching over 10 bases. Per germline, CDR1 MDHEN and CDR2 SYDVKM. The junction had 1 base not matched to a gene; V was cut back by 6 bases and J by 3 bases. This CDR3 contains 13 residues. The CDR3 sequence is CASRTGGYYGYTF. The CDR3 nucleotides read TGTGCCAGCAGGACAGGGGGCTACTATGGCTACACCTTC.

In its sample, this clonotype was seen many times. CDR3 in amino acids: CASSNGVNPLETQYF. Here the CDR3 DNA reads TGTGCCAGCAGCAACGGGGTGAATCCTTTAGAGACCCAGTACTTC. The chain uses TRBV6-2 or TRBV6-3 and TRBJ2-5; perhaps TRBD2 as D (5 bases). The length of the CDR3 is 15 residues. The germline gives CDR1 MNHEY, CDR2 SVGEGT. The V and J ends lost 6 bases and 4 bases respectively, with 18 bases between them.

This sequence joins TRBV15 and TRBJ1-4; D is perhaps TRBD1 (5 bases). V was shortened by 0 bases and J by 2 bases, with 10 bases between the two germline ends. Germline assignment: CDR1 LNHNV and CDR2 YYDKDF (reference sequence). The CDR3 runs to 16 residues. The CDR3 DNA reads as TGTGCCACCAGCAGAGATCCCAGGGCGACTAATGAAAAACTGTTTTTT. It specifies CATSRDPRATNEKLFF.

Worth noting for this clonotype: It may be a read error: a sequence one base away is much more abundant. The J gene is TRBJ1-2, the V gene TRBV4-2, with 7 bases matching TRBD1. The germline V gene has CDR1 LGHNA and CDR2 YNFKEQ. This CDR3 has 18 residues. The V segment lost 0 bases and the J segment 8 bases; nucleotides outside the gene matches: 18. CDR3 nucleotides: TGTGCCAGCAGCCAAGATTTAGGCGTGGGACAGCCTCCTCGGGGCTACACCTTC. It is translated as CASSQDLGVGQPPRGYTF.